This T cell receptor beta chain was sequenced for a study of Graves' ophthalmopathy and Graves' hyperthyroidism. The study amplified TCR beta CDR3 regions using RNA transcripts. RT-PCR was first run with HTBI primers, then multiplex PCR in a second round. TCRdb itself ran the multiplex PCR reads through MiXCR, one entry per CDR3 protein. The sample records 200,000 to 250,000 distinct CDR3 sequences, just under 30% being singletons. Sequencing was performed on peripheral blood. This TCR derives from a man aged 50 to 60 with Graves' ophthalmopathy.

In DNA, the CDR3 is TGTGCCAGCGGCAGGGACTATGGCTACACCTTC. It yields the protein CASGRDYGYTF. The chain joins TRBV6-2 or TRBV6-3 to TRBJ1-2; TRBD1 is a possible D gene (5 bases). Trimming cost V 8 bases and J 3 bases, with 7 bases left between them. This CDR3 has 11 residues. Germline V gives CDR1 MNHEY, CDR2 SVGEGT.